Presented here are 3 T cell receptor beta chains from one specimen sequenced in a study of vaccination and CD4 T cells after COVID-19. These receptors have no known antigen. Sequencing of cultured CD4+ T cell DNA used the Oncomine TCR Beta short-read assay. One entry per CDR3 protein, called by TCRdb with MiXCR from the PCR reads. Found here are over 20,000 distinct CDR3 sequences, around a third of them singletons; the top ten hold 2.6%. Time point noted: late sampling 161 to 241 days after vaccination in a few convalescent patients. Treatment indicated: roughly 11-day PBMC culture with coronavirus spike peptide pools or control peptides (ViraFEST assay). Sequencing was performed on CD4+ T cells from blood, cultured in vitro, taken about 7 months after SARS-CoV-2 vaccination. The receptors here all came from a human donor who had recovered from COVID-19.

The chain joins TRBV7-3 to TRBJ2-2; D gene unclear. The length of the CDR3 is 12 residues. Germline-derived CDR1 and CDR2 are SGHTA and FQGTGA. V lost 1 base and J 7 bases, leaving 4 bases between the germline ends. The CDR3 sequence: CASSLRGGELFF. In DNA form, the CDR3 reads TGTGCCAGCAGCTTAAGAGGCGGGGAGCTGTTTTTT.

This clonotype came up a few times. This chain uses TRBV6-2 or TRBV6-3 with TRBJ1-1, with D maybe TRBD1 (5 bases). Germline-derived CDR1 and CDR2 are MNHEY and SVGEGT. Trimming pared 2 bases from V and 10 bases from J, leaving 11 bases between. The CDR3 totals 12 residues. The CDR3: CASSYPGKRAFF. The DNA for the CDR3 is TGTGCCAGCAGTTACCCAGGGAAACGAGCTTTCTTT.

This chain links TRBV6-1 with TRBJ1-2, with TRBD1 matching 8 bases. Germline CDR1 MNHNS, CDR2 SASEGT. CDR3 length equals 13 residues. J gave up 5 bases and V 6 bases, and 5 bases lay outside the gene matches. Here the CDR3 reads CASSRDRGYGYTF. The CDR3 nucleotides read TGTGCCAGCAGCCGCGACAGGGGATATGGCTACACCTTC.